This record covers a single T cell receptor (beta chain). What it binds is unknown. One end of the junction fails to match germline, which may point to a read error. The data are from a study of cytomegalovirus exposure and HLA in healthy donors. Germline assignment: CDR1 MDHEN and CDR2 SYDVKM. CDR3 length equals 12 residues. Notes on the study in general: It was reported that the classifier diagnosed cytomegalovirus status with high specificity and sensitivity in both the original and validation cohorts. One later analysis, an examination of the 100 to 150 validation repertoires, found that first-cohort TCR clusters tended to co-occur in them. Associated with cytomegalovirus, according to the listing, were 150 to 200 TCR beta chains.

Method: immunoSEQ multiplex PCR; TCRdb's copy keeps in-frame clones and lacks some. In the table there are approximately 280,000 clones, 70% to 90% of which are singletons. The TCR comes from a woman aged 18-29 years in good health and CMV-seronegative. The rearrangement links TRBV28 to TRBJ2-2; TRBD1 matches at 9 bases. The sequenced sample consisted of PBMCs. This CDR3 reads CASSTPTGGLFF. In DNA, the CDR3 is TGTGCCAGCAGTACACCGACAGGGGGGCTGTTTTTT.